The 7 T cell receptor beta chains below were found in one sample sequenced in a study of OX40 agonist ivuxolimab in advanced cancers. Clones were read by immunoSEQ multiplex PCR, and TCRdb kept only the in-frame ones, dropping some. Of 60,000 to 100,000 clones in the sample, about 84% were seen once. The source material was CD4+ or CD8+ T cells sorted from blood, sampled in a trial of the OX40 agonist ivuxolimab. These TCRs come from an adult with an advanced solid tumor such as melanoma, head and neck, liver or kidney cancer.

The chain combines TRBV6-1 with TRBJ2-3; TRBD2 is a possible D gene (6 bases). Germline loops: CDR1 MNHNS, CDR2 SASEGT. This CDR3 has 16 amino acids. V lost 4 bases to trimming and J lost 2 bases, with 16 bases between them. In nucleotides, the CDR3 is TGTGCCAGCAGTGCGTTCGGGCGGGGAGACACAGATACGCAGTATTTT. The encoded protein is CASSAFGRGDTDTQYF.

V is TRBV7-3 and J is TRBJ2-3, with TRBD2 identical over 12 bases. V was pared by 5 bases and J by 4 bases, with 4 bases of the junction left unmatched. Germline V lookup: CDR1 SGHTA, CDR2 FQGTGA. CDR3 length: 15 residues. CDR3 coding DNA: TGTGCCAGCAGCCGGACTAGCGGGGTATCAGATACGCAGTATTTT. Translating it yields CASSRTSGVSDTQYF.

The rearrangement links TRBV4-3 to TRBJ2-7; TRBD1 is a possible D gene (6 bases). V was pared by 0 bases and J by 3 bases, with 18 bases between. CDR1 and CDR2 from the germline V gene are LGHNA and YSLEER. There are 17 residues in the CDR3. CDR3 residues: CASSQDYGPGVNYEQYF. CDR3 sequence (DNA): TGCGCCAGCAGCCAAGATTACGGGCCAGGGGTGAACTACGAGCAGTACTTC.

The chain combines TRBV6-5 with TRBJ2-1, with D hard to call. Germline-derived CDR1 and CDR2 are MNHEY and SVGAGI. Trimming cost V 7 bases and J 0 bases, with 13 bases left between them. CDR3 size: 15 residues. The CDR3 sequence is CASMRSLSSYNEQFF. The CDR3 DNA reads TGTGCCAGCATGCGCAGCCTTAGCTCCTACAATGAGCAGTTCTTC.

The chain recombines TRBV2 with TRBJ2-7; 7 bases are shared with TRBD1. The CDR3 has 14 residues. Looked up from germline, CDR1 is SNHLY and CDR2 is FYNNEI. Losses at the gene ends were 6 bases for V and 0 bases for J; bases not matched to a gene: 5. The CDR3 reads CASSRDRPSYEQYF. DNA of the CDR3: TGTGCCAGCAGCCGGGACAGACCCTCCTACGAGCAGTACTTC.

This clone was seen only a few times. V and J are TRBV28 and TRBJ2-7, with TRBD1 matching over 12 bases. Looked up from germline, CDR1 is MDHEN and CDR2 is SYDVKM. This CDR3 has 15 residues. Losses at the gene ends were 4 bases for V and 5 bases for J; bases not matched to a gene: 6. As DNA, the CDR3 is TGTGCCAGCAGTTCGCCCGGGACAGGGGGCCACGAGCAGTACTTC. Protein sequence: CASSSPGTGGHEQYF.

The chain links TRBV5-1 to TRBJ2-2; 7 nucleotides align to TRBD1. Germline CDR1 and CDR2: SGHRS and YFSETQ. This CDR3 region has 15 residues. Trimming cost V 3 bases and J 0 bases; bases outside gene matches: 2. As DNA, the CDR3 is TGCGCCAGCAGCTGGGACAGCCCGAACACCGGGGAGCTGTTTTTT. The encoded protein is CASSWDSPNTGELFF.